This T cell receptor (beta chain) was identified during a study of blood T cell repertoires in COVID-19. The wider study: Specimens from acute and convalescent COVID-19 originated in the United States, Italy and Spain. T cells, B-cell-depleted T cells, or PBMCs supplied cDNA or gDNA.

The authors' processing: Reference gene primer amplification in the assay estimated nucleated cell counts. Assay: immunoSEQ multiplex PCR; the TCRdb copy retains only in-frame clones and omits some. V, J and clone size reflect that table, while D and trimming were determined from the DNA. The table lists 130,000 to 150,000 clones, 84% of them singletons. The V segment lost 6 bases and the J segment 6 bases; nucleotides outside the gene matches: 6. Per the germline V gene, CDR1 is SNHLY and CDR2 is FYNNEI. The CDR3 is made up of 13 amino acids. Sequencing input: peripheral blood. The TCR sequence derives from a woman aged 50 to 60 in a cohort sampled during active or convalescent COVID-19. The chain joins TRBV2 to TRBJ2-3; 7 bases agree with TRBD1. This CDR3 is CASRTGFEDTQYF. CDR3 DNA sequence: TGTGCCAGCAGGACAGGGTTTGAGGATACGCAGTATTTT.